This TCR beta chain was retrieved from a study of blood T cell repertoires in COVID-19. Study-wide context: PBMCs, B-cell-depleted T cells, or T cells were the source of the cDNA or gDNA that made up the material.

V lost 7 bases and J 8 bases, leaving 15 bases between the germline ends. This CDR3 contains 13 residues. This clone was found a few times. As originally analysed: How many nucleated cells were present was estimated from reference gene primer amplification. Produced via immunoSEQ multiplex PCR; TCRdb's table is partial and in-frame only. The V and J calls and the clone size are those of that table, but D and trimming were determined from the DNA. The table lists 75,000 to 100,000 clones, roughly three quarters of them singletons. Specimen: peripheral blood. This chain links TRBV12-3 or TRBV12-4 with TRBJ2-1; no definite D call. This TCR derives from a woman older than 75 with acute or convalescent COVID-19. The CDR3 loop is CASTPTGLYEQFF. CDR3 sequence (DNA): TGTGCCAGCACTCCAACGGGTCTTTATGAGCAGTTCTTC.